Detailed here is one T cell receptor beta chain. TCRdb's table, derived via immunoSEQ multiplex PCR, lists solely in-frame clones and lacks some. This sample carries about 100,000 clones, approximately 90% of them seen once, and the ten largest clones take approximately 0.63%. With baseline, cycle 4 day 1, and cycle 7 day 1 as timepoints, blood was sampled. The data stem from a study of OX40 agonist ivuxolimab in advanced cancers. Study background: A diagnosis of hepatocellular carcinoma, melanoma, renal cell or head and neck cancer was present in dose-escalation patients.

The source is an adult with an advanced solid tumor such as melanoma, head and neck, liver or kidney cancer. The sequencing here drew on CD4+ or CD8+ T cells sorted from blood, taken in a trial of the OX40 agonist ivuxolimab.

CDR3 sequence (DNA): TGTGCCAGCAGTTACTCGATTCAGAGCTCGGGGGAGCTGTTTTTT. Its protein is CASSYSIQSSGELFF. The chain joins TRBV6-6 to TRBJ2-2, with no clear D. CDR3 size: 15 residues. V was pared by 0 bases and J by 8 bases, with 13 bases between. Per germline, CDR1 MNHNY and CDR2 SVGAGI (reference sequence).